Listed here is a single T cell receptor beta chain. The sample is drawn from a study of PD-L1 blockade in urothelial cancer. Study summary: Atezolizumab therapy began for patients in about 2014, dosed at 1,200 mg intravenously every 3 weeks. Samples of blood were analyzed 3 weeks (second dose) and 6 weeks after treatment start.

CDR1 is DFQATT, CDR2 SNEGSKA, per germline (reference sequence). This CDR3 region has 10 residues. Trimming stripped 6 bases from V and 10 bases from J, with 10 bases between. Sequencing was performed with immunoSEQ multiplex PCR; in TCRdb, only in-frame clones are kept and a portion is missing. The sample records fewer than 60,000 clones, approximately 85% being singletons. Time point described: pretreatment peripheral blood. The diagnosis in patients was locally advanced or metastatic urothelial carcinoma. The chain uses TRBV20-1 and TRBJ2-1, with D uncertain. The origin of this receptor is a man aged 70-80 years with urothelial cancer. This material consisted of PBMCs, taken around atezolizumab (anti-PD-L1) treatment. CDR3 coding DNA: TGCAGTGCCACTTTGGAGGAGCAGTTCTTC. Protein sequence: CSATLEEQFF.